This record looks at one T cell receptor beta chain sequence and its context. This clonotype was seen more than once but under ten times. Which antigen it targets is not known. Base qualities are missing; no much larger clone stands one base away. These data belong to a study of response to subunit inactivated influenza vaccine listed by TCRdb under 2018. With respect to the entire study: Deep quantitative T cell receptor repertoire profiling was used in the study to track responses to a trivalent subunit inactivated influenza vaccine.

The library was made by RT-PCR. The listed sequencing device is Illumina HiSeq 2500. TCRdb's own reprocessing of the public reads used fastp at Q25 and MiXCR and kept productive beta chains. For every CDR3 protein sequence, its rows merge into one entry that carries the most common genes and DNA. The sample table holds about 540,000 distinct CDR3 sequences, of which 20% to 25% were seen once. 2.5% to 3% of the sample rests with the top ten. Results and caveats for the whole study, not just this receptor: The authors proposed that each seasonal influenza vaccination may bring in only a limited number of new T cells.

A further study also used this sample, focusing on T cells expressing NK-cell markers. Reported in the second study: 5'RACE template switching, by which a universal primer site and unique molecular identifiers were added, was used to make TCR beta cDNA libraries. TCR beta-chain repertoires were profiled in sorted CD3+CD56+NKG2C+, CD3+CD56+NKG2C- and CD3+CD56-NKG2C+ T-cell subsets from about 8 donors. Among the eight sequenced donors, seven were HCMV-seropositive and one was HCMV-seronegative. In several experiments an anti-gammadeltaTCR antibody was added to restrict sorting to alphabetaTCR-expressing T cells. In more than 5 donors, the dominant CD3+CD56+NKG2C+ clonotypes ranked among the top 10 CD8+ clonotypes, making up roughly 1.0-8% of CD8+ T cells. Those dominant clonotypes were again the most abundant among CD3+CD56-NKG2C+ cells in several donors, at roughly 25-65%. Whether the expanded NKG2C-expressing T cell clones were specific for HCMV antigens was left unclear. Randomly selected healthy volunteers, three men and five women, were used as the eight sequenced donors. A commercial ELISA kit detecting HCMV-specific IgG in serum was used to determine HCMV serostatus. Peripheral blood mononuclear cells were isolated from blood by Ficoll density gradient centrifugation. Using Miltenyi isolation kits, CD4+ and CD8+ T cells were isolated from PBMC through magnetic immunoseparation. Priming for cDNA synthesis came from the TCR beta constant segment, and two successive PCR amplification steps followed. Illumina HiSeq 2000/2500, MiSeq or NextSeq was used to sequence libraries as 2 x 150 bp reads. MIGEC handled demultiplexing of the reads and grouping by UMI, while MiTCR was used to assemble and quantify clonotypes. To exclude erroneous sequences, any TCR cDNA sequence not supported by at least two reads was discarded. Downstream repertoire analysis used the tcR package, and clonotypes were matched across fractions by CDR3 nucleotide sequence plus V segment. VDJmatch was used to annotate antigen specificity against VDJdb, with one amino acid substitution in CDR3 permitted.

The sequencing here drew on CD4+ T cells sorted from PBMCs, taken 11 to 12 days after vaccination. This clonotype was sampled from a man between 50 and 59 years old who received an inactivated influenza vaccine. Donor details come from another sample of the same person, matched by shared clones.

The base sequence is TGTGCCAGCAGTGAATGGTCGGGACAGTCCAATCAGCCCCAGCATTTT. Translated, it reads CASSEWSGQSNQPQHF. The rearranged chain carries TRBV6-1 and TRBJ1-5, and 7 bases in between align with TRBD1. V is pruned by 2 bases and J by 3 bases, leaving 7 bases of the junction without a gene match. The CDR3 holds 16 amino acids from the cysteine to the phenylalanine. The only DNA kept is the CDR3, 48 bases in frame from the first base. The germline V gene provides CDR1 MNHNS and CDR2 SASEGT.